A selection of T cell receptor beta chains follows, all from one sample in a study of identical twins. TCRdb called the 5' RACE reads again in MiXCR, with one record for every CDR3 protein. Seen here are 450,000 or so distinct CDR3 sequences, roughly an eighth observed once, and the top ten hold more than 0.8%. The sample was also reused in another study, on yellow fever vaccine responses in identical twins.

The source material was CD4+ T cells sorted from blood. The receptors were sampled from a woman aged 18-29 years in good health. Each CDR3 is given without its conserved first and last residue.

J: TRBJ2-7; V: TRBV10-3; CDR3: AISEGTSYEQY
J: TRBJ2-1; V: TRBV19; CDR3: ASSRLAGGVTDNEQF
J: TRBJ2-7; V: TRBV7-9; CDR3: ASSLEDRYREQY
J: TRBJ1-1; V: TRBV12-3/TRBV12-4; CDR3: ASSFGGAGTEAF
J: TRBJ2-1; V: TRBV5-4; CDR3: ASSLYVGDPMANEQF
J: TRBJ2-2; V: TRBV12-3/TRBV12-4; CDR3: ASSLGEGGELF
J: TRBJ1-1; V: TRBV15; CDR3: ATSSGVGTEAF
J: TRBJ2-5; V: TRBV7-2; CDR3: ASSPTLGTYPVAQY
J: TRBJ2-7; V: TRBV3-1; CDR3: ASSRGTTGAYEQY
J: TRBJ2-1; V: TRBV7-2; CDR3: ASSPASDEQF
J: TRBJ2-7; V: TRBV6-5; CDR3: ASSYGTGASYEQY
J: TRBJ2-1; V: TRBV12-3/TRBV12-4; CDR3: ASNIRSAGDSYNEQF
J: TRBJ2-3; V: TRBV11-2; CDR3: ASSSTGQTNTDTQY
J: TRBJ1-1; V: TRBV12-3/TRBV12-4; CDR3: ASSTRGVTEAF
J: TRBJ2-6; V: TRBV6-2/TRBV6-3; CDR3: ASCYAQGLLGANVLT
J: TRBJ2-2; V: TRBV9; CDR3: ASSVLSGGENTGELF
J: TRBJ2-1; V: TRBV29-1; CDR3: SVDTGTDEQF
J: TRBJ2-1; V: TRBV3-1; CDR3: ASSQLDNEQF
J: TRBJ2-6; V: TRBV6-1; CDR3: ASSDEGSGANVLT
J: TRBJ2-1; V: TRBV7-2; CDR3: ASSWDRDNEQF
J: TRBJ2-1; V: TRBV20-1; CDR3: CVRGSSGSSYNEQF
J: TRBJ2-7; V: TRBV18; CDR3: ASSPEGRRGYEQY
J: TRBJ1-5; V: TRBV7-2; CDR3: ASSLGGETQH
J: TRBJ2-1; V: TRBV21-1; CDR3: ASSKEGAGGPGNEQF
J: TRBJ1-1; V: TRBV11-2; CDR3: ASSTRPGQMNTEAF
J: TRBJ2-7; V: TRBV7-9; CDR3: ASSLDARRLSYEQY
J: TRBJ2-2; V: TRBV7-2; CDR3: ASSLVRGDNTGELF
J: TRBJ2-5; V: TRBV11-2; CDR3: ASSSGTSGQETQY
J: TRBJ2-3; V: TRBV14; CDR3: ASSAYLGDTQY
J: TRBJ2-5; V: TRBV5-1; CDR3: ASRSGLAGVGETQY
J: TRBJ2-4; V: TRBV9; CDR3: ASSVDTGSVRY
J: TRBJ2-1; V: TRBV2; CDR3: ASKRSGGASSYNEQF
J: TRBJ1-2; V: TRBV5-1; CDR3: ASSRGQGYYGYT
J: TRBJ2-1; V: TRBV3-1; CDR3: ASSLFASGRVREQF
J: TRBJ2-7; V: TRBV12-3/TRBV12-4; CDR3: ASSYTGGSEY
J: TRBJ2-1; V: TRBV5-1; CDR3: ASREGAVSYNEQF
J: TRBJ2-1; V: TRBV7-8; CDR3: ASSLRDRPNEQF
J: TRBJ2-1; V: TRBV11-3; CDR3: ASSSALNEQF
J: TRBJ2-5; V: TRBV7-9; CDR3: ASSFPGTLQETQY
J: TRBJ2-1; V: TRBV24-1; CDR3: ATSDSLAAQGNEQF
J: TRBJ1-2; V: TRBV28; CDR3: ASTPQFNTPTGYT
J: TRBJ1-2; V: TRBV7-2; CDR3: ASSLIVKGYT
J: TRBJ2-7; V: TRBV2; CDR3: ASSYRGQEYEQY
J: TRBJ2-7; V: TRBV6-5; CDR3: ASSYDPETFTYEQY
J: TRBJ2-3; V: TRBV28; CDR3: ASRYGDTQY
J: TRBJ2-7; V: TRBV18; CDR3: ASSPSPSSHEQY
J: TRBJ2-1; V: TRBV11-2; CDR3: ASSLPPYRDRLFYNEQF
J: TRBJ2-7; V: TRBV20-1; CDR3: SARQSGGPSYEQY
J: TRBJ2-4; V: TRBV5-6; CDR3: ASSLGRAPLQY
J: TRBJ1-2; V: TRBV12-3/TRBV12-4; CDR3: ASSLIHGYT
J: TRBJ1-3; V: TRBV18; CDR3: ASSPTASRNSGNTIY
J: TRBJ2-5; V: TRBV15; CDR3: ATSRPGQGLKTQY
J: TRBJ2-2; V: TRBV6-1; CDR3: ASSQLALGGELF
J: TRBJ2-5; V: TRBV7-2; CDR3: ASSPNLSVETQY
J: TRBJ2-1; V: TRBV12-3/TRBV12-4; CDR3: ARSSGTGTILPYNEQF
J: TRBJ2-6; V: TRBV2; CDR3: ASSEQSGANVLT